This T cell receptor beta chain came from a study of blood T cell repertoires in COVID-19. Clones were sequenced by immunoSEQ multiplex PCR, and TCRdb holds only the in-frame ones, with some missing. Of about 160,000 clones listed, 79% are singletons. Germline CDR1 SGHDT, CDR2 YYEEEE. The trim removed 4 bases at V and 4 bases at J, leaving 12 bases unmatched. This CDR3 region has 16 residues. The TCR was taken from an older woman with COVID-19, enrolled during active disease. V usage is TRBV5-6 and J usage is TRBJ2-7; 9 bases map to TRBD1. Material for sequencing was peripheral blood. CDR3 protein: CASSPFGTGTDYEQYV. In nucleotides, the CDR3 is TGTGCCAGCAGCCCTTTCGGGACAGGGACCGATTACGAGCAGTACGTC.